This entry lists 22 T cell receptor beta chains sequenced from one sample in a study of blood T cells in healthy people across ages. A second PCR, run for roughly 7 to 11 cycles, used a sample-barcoded 5' primer plus a J-beta primer mix. Each CDR3 protein is one row after TCRdb ran MiXCR on the 5' RACE reads. The top ten clones hold under 60% of a sample with about 400,000 distinct CDR3 sequences, roughly half of them seen once. Sequencing was done on a sample of blood. Receptor source: a man aged 55-75 years in good health.

For this clonotype: At one end, the junction sequence differs from germline, possibly due to a read error. The rearrangement uses TRBV4-3 and TRBJ2-7, with D perhaps TRBD1 or TRBD2 (6 bases each). Per germline, CDR1 LGHNA and CDR2 YSLEER. CDR3 length equals 13 residues. CDR3 loop: CTSSPVPGADQYF. DNA for the CDR3: TGCACCAGCAGCCCCGTCCCGGGGGCGGACCAGTACTTC.

Many counts were recorded for this clonotype. The genes are TRBV11-1 and TRBJ2-5; D could derive from TRBD1 or TRBD2 (5 bases each). Trimming took off 5 bases at V and 1 base at J, with 17 bases between the two ends. The CDR3 extends over 16 amino acids. CDR1 and CDR2 (germline): SGHAT, FQDESV (reference sequence). The DNA for the CDR3 is TGTGCCAGCAGCCCCAACCCAGGGAGAGTCCAAGAGACCCAGTACTTC. Translation: CASSPNPGRVQETQYF.

The chain couples TRBV9 to TRBJ2-3; tentatively, D is TRBD1 (6 bases). This CDR3 spans 15 amino acids. CDR1 SGDLS and CDR2 YYNGEE come from the germline V gene. V was cut by 4 bases and J by 6 bases, with 18 bases left in between. CDR3 coding DNA: TGTGCCAGCAGCAAACAAGGACTCGACAGGGATACGCAGTATTTT. Translated, it gives CASSKQGLDRDTQYF.

In this sample, this clonotype turned up a few times. Just one base apart from a much larger clone, this may be a read error. The chain links TRBV7-2 to TRBJ2-7; the D is unclear. The CDR3 sequence is 15 residues long. Trimming shortened V by 1 base and J by 7 bases, and 17 bases separated the two germline ends. Germline CDR1 and CDR2: SGHTA and FQGNSA. In DNA form, the CDR3 reads TGTGCCAGCAGCTTAGGGTCGGGCCACTCCTCGGAGCAGTACTTC. This translates into CASSLGSGHSSEQYF.

This clonotype showed up many times. The chain couples TRBV7-2 to TRBJ2-4; tentative D call: TRBD2 (5 bases). Deletions cut 2 bases from V and 0 bases from J, with 8 bases between. Germline V gene data show CDR1 as SGHTA and CDR2 as FQGNSA. This CDR3 is 15 amino acids long. The chain's CDR3 is CASSLLAVAKNIQYF. CDR3 coding DNA: TGTGCCAGCAGCTTACTAGCAGTAGCCAAAAACATTCAGTACTTC.

The chain recombines TRBV24-1 with TRBJ2-3; the D is unclear. This CDR3 has 8 residues. The germline V gene has CDR1 KGHDR and CDR2 SFDVKD. Trimming cost V 9 bases and J 14 bases, with 8 bases left between them. The DNA of the CDR3 is TGTGCCACCGAACTTGGGTATTTT. The encoded protein is CATELGYF.

This clonotype was found once. The chain is built from TRBV4-1 and TRBJ2-3; 9 nucleotides align to TRBD2. This CDR3 has 16 amino acids. The germline V gene encodes CDR1 MGHRA and CDR2 YSYEKL. J was trimmed by 3 bases and V by 0 bases; bases with no gene match: 4. CDR3 nucleotide sequence: TGCGCCAGCAGCCAAGAGGCGGGAGGGTTGACAGATACGCAGTATTTT. It translates to CASSQEAGGLTDTQYF.

The chain recombines TRBV7-2 with TRBJ2-5, with 9 bases identical to TRBD2. Trimming took 5 bases from V and 2 from J; bases not matched to a gene: 15. The CDR3 extends over 18 amino acids. Germline V CDR1 and CDR2: SGHTA, FQGNSA. The CDR3 nucleotides read TGTGCCAGCAGCCATATTGCCCGTGGGGCGGGGGGGCAAGAGACCCAGTACTTC. This sequence encodes CASSHIARGAGGQETQYF.

The J gene is TRBJ2-4, the V gene TRBV29-1, with D maybe TRBD1 (6 bases). The end of the DNA fits TRBJ2-7 better, so the J call may be wrong. This CDR3 comprises 13 residues. Germline assignment: CDR1 SQVTM and CDR2 ANQGSEA. Here the CDR3 DNA reads TGCAGCGTTGGCGGAGCAGGGGTCTACGAGCAGTACTTC. Its protein product is CSVGGAGVYEQYF.

The chain recombines TRBV29-1 with TRBJ2-7, with TRBD2 identical over 10 bases. The CDR3 is 15 amino acids. Trimming at V came to 6 bases and at J to 2 bases, leaving 10 bases not matched to a gene. CDR1 and CDR2 (germline): SQVTM, ANQGSEA. CDR3 nucleotides: TGCAGCGTCCAGCGAACTAGCGGGACAACCTACGAGCAGTACTTC. Its translation is CSVQRTSGTTYEQYF.

The genes are TRBV10-1 and TRBJ2-3; tentative D call: TRBD2 (6 bases). This CDR3 is built from 13 residues. With 8 bases removed from V and 3 bases from J, the gap between germline ends came to 12 bases. CDR1 is WNHNN and CDR2 is SYGVQD in the germline V gene (reference sequence). CDR3 DNA sequence: TGCGCCAGCGGGGGGACCCCGACAGATACGCAGTATTTT. It encodes CASGGTPTDTQYF.

This chain joins TRBV2 and TRBJ2-3; 8 bases align to TRBD2. Per the germline V gene, CDR1 is SNHLY and CDR2 is FYNNEI. J lost 2 bases, V lost 3 bases, and 7 bases had no gene match. The CDR3 is 16 residues long. CDR3 sequence: CASSEAGLEDTDTQYF. The CDR3 DNA is TGTGCCAGCAGTGAGGCGGGACTAGAAGACACAGATACGCAGTATTTT.

The chain joins TRBV6-6 to TRBJ1-4; a weak D match, TRBD1 (6 bases). This CDR3 is 16 amino acids long. The germline gives CDR1 MNHNY, CDR2 SVGAGI (reference sequence). Trimming left V 6 bases short and J 11 bases short, with 25 bases between. The CDR3 reads CASSPNPRGGASKLFF. The CDR3 DNA reads TGTGCCAGCAGCCCGAACCCCCGGGGGGGGGCGTCGAAACTGTTTTTT.

This clonotype has a handful of counts. The gene calls are TRBV29-1 and TRBJ1-2; no clear D gene. Per the germline V gene, CDR1 is SQVTM and CDR2 is ANQGSEA. The CDR3 contains 9 residues. Trimming stripped 6 bases from V and 8 bases from J, with 7 bases between. CDR3 sequence (DNA): TGCAGCGTCGCCCTCGGCTACACCTTC. This sequence encodes CSVALGYTF.

The chain recombines TRBV29-1 with TRBJ2-1; 12 bases match TRBD1. This CDR3 has 12 residues. After removal of 6 bases from V and 6 bases from J, the junction contained 0 bases not matched to a gene. Germline assignment: CDR1 SQVTM and CDR2 ANQGSEA. CDR3 nucleotide sequence: TGCAGCGTGGGACAGGGGGCCAATGAGCAGTTCTTC. This encodes CSVGQGANEQFF.

This clonotype has only one observation. The V call is TRBV29-1, the J call TRBJ1-5; perhaps TRBD1 as D (5 bases). The CDR3 runs 13 residues. Germline lookup yields CDR1 SQVTM and CDR2 ANQGSEA. Between the trimmed V and J ends, which lost 4 bases and 2 bases, there was a span of 9 bases. CDR3 sequence reads: CSVADTCNQPQHF. In DNA, the CDR3 is TGCAGCGTTGCGGACACCTGCAATCAGCCCCAGCATTTT.

This clonotype turned up a few times. The V gene is TRBV7-9, the J gene TRBJ2-7; the D gene is possibly TRBD1 (6 bases). Deletions cut 0 bases from V and 5 bases from J, with 14 bases between. Looked up from germline, CDR1 is SEHNR and CDR2 is FQNEAQ (reference sequence). The CDR3 sequence is 15 residues long. The CDR3 nucleotides are TGTGCCAGCAGCTTAGCACAGGGTAGTATGAACGAGCAGTACTTC. It encodes CASSLAQGSMNEQYF.

This clonotype was seen only a few times. This CDR3 reads CASSYSKGGGLTDTQYF. The CDR3 nucleotides read TGTGCCAGCAGTTACTCGAAGGGCGGGGGGCTGACAGATACGCAGTATTTT. The V call is TRBV6-6, the J call TRBJ2-3; TRBD2 agrees at 8 bases. Germline V gene data show CDR1 as MNHNY and CDR2 as SVGAGI (reference sequence). V shed 0 bases, J shed 3 bases, and the junction held 8 bases outside the gene matches. The CDR3 consists of 17 residues.

This clonotype was found once. The chain is built from TRBV30 and TRBJ2-3, with a tentative D call TRBD1 (5 bases). V lost 1 base and J lost 7, with 12 bases in between. Germline CDR1 is GTSNPN and CDR2 is SVGIG (reference sequence). The CDR3 spans 13 residues. The CDR3 loop is CAWSAATVYTQYF. DNA of the CDR3: TGTGCCTGGAGTGCGGCGACAGTCTATACGCAGTATTTT.

This clonotype was seen a handful of times. The chain couples TRBV7-9 to TRBJ2-4; D is possibly TRBD2 (6 bases). The V end lost 1 base, the J end lost 4 bases, and 11 bases lay between the germline ends. This CDR3 comprises 15 residues. Germline assignment: CDR1 SEHNR and CDR2 FQNEAQ (reference sequence). CDR3 bases: TGTGCCAGCAGCTTAGGCTCGGGAGTAAAAAACATTCAGTACTTC. It codes for CASSLGSGVKNIQYF.

Notes on this clonotype: A read error may account for a junction end that differs from germline. The J gene is TRBJ1-2, the V gene TRBV29-1; weak D call: TRBD1 (6 bases). Per the germline V gene, CDR1 is SQVTM and CDR2 is ANQGSEA. This CDR3 spans 13 amino acids. The CDR3 nucleotides are TGCAGCTCAGACAGGACAGCTAACTATGGCTACAACTTC. It codes for CSSDRTANYGYNF.

The rearrangement uses TRBV6-5 and TRBJ2-4; no clear D. V was cut by 5 bases and J by 6 bases, with 17 bases left in between. The CDR3 is 15 amino acids. Looked up from germline, CDR1 is MNHEY and CDR2 is SVGAGI. The CDR3 protein is CASSPTRNWGNIQYF. The CDR3, as DNA: TGTGCCAGCAGTCCTACCCGTAATTGGGGAAACATTCAGTACTTC.